This paragraph reports one T cell receptor beta chain. Its antigen is unknown. Base qualities are not recorded, but no much larger clone differs from it by a single base. The sample belongs to a study of blood T cells in healthy people across ages (dated by TCRdb to about 2015). Background on the whole study: In model experiments, roughly one uniquely barcoded TCR beta cDNA molecule per two T cells was captured by template switching. The study measured age-related changes in TCR beta repertoire diversity using deep sequencing normalized with unique cDNA molecular identifiers. For two donors (one aged 18 to 30 and one aged 80 or older), the study analyzed two additional independent replicas of 1 million unique cDNA reads from the same blood draw. Donors were grouped into four age groups: young (average roughly 15 years), middle-aged (roughly 38), aged (around 66) and long-lived (around 82). Paper-wide results and their limitations: Observed TCR beta diversity correlated strongly with the percentage of naive T cells measured by flow cytometry. Compared with the aged group, the long-lived group had more naive CD4+ T cells, fewer expanded clones and increased TCR diversity, suggesting age selection. Donor CMV infection status was unknown, potentially confounding age-related changes in expanded clonotypes. Because profiling used bulk unsorted PBMCs, naive and antigen-experienced compartments could not be compared conclusively. Total diversity estimates from one million sequenced T cells were considered lower bounds and underestimates. As age increased, observed TCR beta diversity per million T cells dropped in a roughly linear way, and a significant reduction was already evident by age approximately 40.

The library was produced with 5' RACE. The data were produced on an Illumina HiSeq 2500. A second PCR of roughly 7 to 11 cycles was performed with a sample-barcoded 5' primer and a J-beta primer mix. A unique molecular identifier was introduced onto each TCR beta cDNA molecule by a template-switch 5' adaptor carrying 12 random nucleotides. Each sample yielded at least 3 million CDR3-containing paired-end reads. The Mint cDNA synthesis kit, primed by a TRBC-specific oligonucleotide, was used to synthesize first-strand cDNA from all RNA. After uracil-DNA glycosylase treatment, a first 18-cycle PCR used universal primers M1SS and BC2_uni_R on all cDNA. The authors' analysis ran thus. Normalization of each sample was performed by random selection of 1 million high-quality reads, each carrying a distinct molecular identifier. Instead of being binned into consensus sequences, reads with shared molecular identifiers were discarded. MiTCR, set to a Q25 quality threshold and the strictest error-elimination algorithm, was used for CDR3 identification, clonotype clustering and error correction. Lower-bound total TCR beta diversity was estimated with a nonparametric unseen species model using Euler transformation. TCRdb took the public reads, trimmed them with fastp at Q25, ran MiXCR for clone calling and kept in-frame beta chains. Each CDR3 protein gets just one entry, which takes the most common genes and DNA from the rows behind it. The V and J calls, along with clone size, are taken from TCRdb and not from the paper's own processing. The sample includes 500,000 to 650,000 distinct CDR3 sequences, with about 28% observed a single time. The top ten constitute over 3.5% of the sample.

The CDR3, from cysteine to phenylalanine, totals 17 residues. Here the CDR3 DNA is all that survives: 51 bases in frame from base 1. V lost 2 bases and J lost 5 bases, and the count of bases not matched to a germline gene is 10. CDR1 and CDR2 are read off the germline V gene as MGHRA and YSYEKL. The 39 donors, aged 6 to 90 years, were systemically healthy Caucasian individuals from Russia. Around 10 milliliters of peripheral blood were collected from each donor into EDTA-treated Vacutainer tubes. Ficoll-Paque density-gradient centrifugation was used to isolate PBMCs, with at least 6.5 million per sample. Trizol reagent was used to extract total RNA from the PBMCs, yielding at least 6 micrograms per sample. The percentages of naive CD45RAhigh/CD27high T cells were determined by flow cytometry on a PBMC aliquot from every donor. These data also featured in a second study, about T cells of mothers and their children. The second source states: Nine systemically healthy Caucasian individuals served as donors, namely three mothers together with their six children. cDNA synthesis consumed the entire amount of extracted RNA, loaded at roughly 1.5 ug RNA in each 15 ul reaction. In the second PCR, sample barcodes and 2-4 random nucleotides were introduced via the M1S primer. More than 8.5 million TCR beta CDR3 reads were obtained from each mother, and several million reads were obtained from each child. TCR recombination output is similarly shaped by thymic selection in related and unrelated pairs, with a minor effect exerted by inherited differences. Normalized repertoire overlap in related mother-child pairs was always slightly higher than in unrelated mother-child pairs, but the difference was never significant. No persistent microchimeric T cell clones were found, with a detection sensitivity of 85 to 100 clones per million clonotypes. To look for features that set related mother-child pairs apart from unrelated individuals, the researchers ran deep NGS to compare the TCR beta repertoires of mothers and children. The mean age was approximately 41 +/- 4 years for the mothers and approximately 11 +/- 4 years for the children. After adapter ligation was performed with NEBNext reagents, the libraries were sequenced on an Illumina HiSeq 2000 with 100+100 nt paired-end reads. To avoid cross-contamination, the mother libraries and the child libraries were prepared a month apart and sequenced in separate runs. Between roughly 450,000 and 2,200,000 distinct TCR beta clonotypes were identified per donor. Naive TCR beta clonotypes were estimated from low-frequency clonotypes matched to each donor's FACS-determined naive share, without sorting.

The sequencing input was blood. This receptor was taken from a boy aged 2 to 10 in good health. The chain uses TRBV4-1 and TRBJ2-5, and 11 junction bases match TRBD2. The DNA sequence is TGCGCCAGCAGCCAATACTTGGGACTAGCGGACGGGGAGACCCAGTACTTC. This gives the protein CASSQYLGLADGETQYF.